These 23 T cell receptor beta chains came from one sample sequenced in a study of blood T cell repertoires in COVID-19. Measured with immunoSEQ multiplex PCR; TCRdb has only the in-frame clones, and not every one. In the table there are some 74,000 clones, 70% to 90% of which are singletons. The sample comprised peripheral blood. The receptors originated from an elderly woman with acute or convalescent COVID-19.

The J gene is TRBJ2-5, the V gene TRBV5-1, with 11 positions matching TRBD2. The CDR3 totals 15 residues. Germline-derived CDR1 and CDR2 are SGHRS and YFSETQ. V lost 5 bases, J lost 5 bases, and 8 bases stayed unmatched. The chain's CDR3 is CASSNSGGAGETQYF. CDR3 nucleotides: TGCGCCAGCAGTAATAGCGGGGGGGCCGGTGAGACCCAGTACTTC.

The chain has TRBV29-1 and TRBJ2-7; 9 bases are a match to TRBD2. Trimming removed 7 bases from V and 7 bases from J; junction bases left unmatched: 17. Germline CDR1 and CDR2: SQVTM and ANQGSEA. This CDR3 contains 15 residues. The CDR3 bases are TGCAGCGCCCGGGGGGGTAGCGGGAGAGATTTAGAGCAGTACTTC. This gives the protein CSARGGSGRDLEQYF.

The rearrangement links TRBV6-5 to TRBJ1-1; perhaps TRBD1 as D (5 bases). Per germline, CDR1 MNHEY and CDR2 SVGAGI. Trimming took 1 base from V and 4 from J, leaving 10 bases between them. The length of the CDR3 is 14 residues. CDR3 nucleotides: TGTGCCAGCAGTTACTACGGGGGGAGCACTGAAGCTTTCTTT. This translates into CASSYYGGSTEAFF.

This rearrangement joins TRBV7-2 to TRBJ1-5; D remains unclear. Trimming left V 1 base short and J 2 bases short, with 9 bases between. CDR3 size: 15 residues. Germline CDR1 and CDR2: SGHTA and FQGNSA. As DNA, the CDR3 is TGTGCCAGCAGCTTAGGAGATTTTGGCAATCAGCCCCAGCATTTT. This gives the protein CASSLGDFGNQPQHF.

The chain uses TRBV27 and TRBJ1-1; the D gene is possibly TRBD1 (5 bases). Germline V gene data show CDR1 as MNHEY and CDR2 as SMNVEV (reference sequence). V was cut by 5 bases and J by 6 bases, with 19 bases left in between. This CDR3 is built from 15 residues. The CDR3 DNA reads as TGTGCCAGCAGTCCCCCCCCGACAGTAGGCTCTGAAGCTTTCTTT. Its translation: CASSPPPTVGSEAFF.

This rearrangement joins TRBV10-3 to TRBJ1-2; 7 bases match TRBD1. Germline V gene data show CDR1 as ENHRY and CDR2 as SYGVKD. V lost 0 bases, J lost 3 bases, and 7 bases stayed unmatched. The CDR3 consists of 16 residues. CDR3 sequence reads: CAISESGGVGHYGYTF. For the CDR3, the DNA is TGTGCCATCAGTGAGTCAGGGGGCGTAGGGCACTATGGCTACACCTTC.

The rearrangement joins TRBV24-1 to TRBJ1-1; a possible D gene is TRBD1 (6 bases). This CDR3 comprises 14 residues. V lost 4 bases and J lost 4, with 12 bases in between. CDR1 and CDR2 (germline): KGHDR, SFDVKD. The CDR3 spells CATSENRAGTEAFF. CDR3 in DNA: TGTGCCACCAGTGAAAACAGGGCAGGCACTGAAGCTTTCTTT.

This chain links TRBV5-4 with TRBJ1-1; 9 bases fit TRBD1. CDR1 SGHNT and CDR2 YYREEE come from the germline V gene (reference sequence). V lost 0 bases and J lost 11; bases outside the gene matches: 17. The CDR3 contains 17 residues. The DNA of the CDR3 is TGTGCCAGCAGCTTGGGGGGAGGGACAGGGACATCCGGTTGGGCTTTCTTT. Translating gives CASSLGGGTGTSGWAFF.

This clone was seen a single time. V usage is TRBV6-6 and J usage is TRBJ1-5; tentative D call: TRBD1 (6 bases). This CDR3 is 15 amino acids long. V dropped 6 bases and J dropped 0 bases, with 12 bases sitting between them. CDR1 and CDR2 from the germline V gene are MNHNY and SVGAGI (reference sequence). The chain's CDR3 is CASRPRGASNQPQHF. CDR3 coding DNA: TGTGCCAGCAGGCCCAGGGGCGCTAGCAATCAGCCCCAGCATTTT.

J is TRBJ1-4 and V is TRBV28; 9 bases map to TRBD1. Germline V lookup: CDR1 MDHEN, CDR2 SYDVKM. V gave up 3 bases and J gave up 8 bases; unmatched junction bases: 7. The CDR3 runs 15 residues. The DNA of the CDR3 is TGTGCCAGCAGTTTGACCGGGACAGGGCGGGAAAAACTGTTTTTT. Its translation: CASSLTGTGREKLFF.

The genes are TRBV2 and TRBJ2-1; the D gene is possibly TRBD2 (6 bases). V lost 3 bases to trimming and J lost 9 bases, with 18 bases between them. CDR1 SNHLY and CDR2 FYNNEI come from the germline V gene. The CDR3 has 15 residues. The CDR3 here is CASSERLVSHSEQFF. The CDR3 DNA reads TGTGCCAGCAGTGAGAGACTAGTTTCTCATTCTGAGCAGTTCTTC. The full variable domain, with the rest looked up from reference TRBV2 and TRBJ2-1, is EPEVTQTPSHQVTQMGQEVILRCVPISNHLYFYWYRQILGQKVEFLVSFYNNEISEKSEIFDDQFSVERPDGSNFTLKIRSTKLEDSAMYFCASSERLVSHSEQFFGPGTRLTVL.

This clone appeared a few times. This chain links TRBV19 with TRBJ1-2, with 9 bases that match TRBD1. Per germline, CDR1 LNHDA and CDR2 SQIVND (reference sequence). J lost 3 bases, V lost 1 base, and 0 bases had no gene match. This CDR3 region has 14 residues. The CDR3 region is CASSIGQGDYGYTF. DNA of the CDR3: TGTGCCAGTAGTATAGGACAGGGGGACTATGGCTACACCTTC.

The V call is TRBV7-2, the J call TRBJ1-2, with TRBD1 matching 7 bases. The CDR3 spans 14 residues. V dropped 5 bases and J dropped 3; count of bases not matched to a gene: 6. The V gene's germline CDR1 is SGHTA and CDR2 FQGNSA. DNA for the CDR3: TGTGCCAGCAGCCTATCAGGGGGTGACTATGGCTACACCTTC. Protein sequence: CASSLSGGDYGYTF.

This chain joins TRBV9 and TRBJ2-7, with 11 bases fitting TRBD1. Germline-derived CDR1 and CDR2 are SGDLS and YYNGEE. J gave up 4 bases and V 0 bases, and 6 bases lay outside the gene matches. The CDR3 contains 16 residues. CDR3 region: CASSVDWDRGWYEQYF. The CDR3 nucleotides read TGTGCCAGCAGCGTAGATTGGGACAGGGGGTGGTACGAGCAGTACTTC.

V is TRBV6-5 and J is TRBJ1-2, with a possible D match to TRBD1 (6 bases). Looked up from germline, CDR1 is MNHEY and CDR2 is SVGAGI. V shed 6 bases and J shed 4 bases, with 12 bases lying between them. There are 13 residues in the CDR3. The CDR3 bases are TGTGCCAGCAGGTCGGCAGGGGCCTATGGCTACACCTTC. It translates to CASRSAGAYGYTF.

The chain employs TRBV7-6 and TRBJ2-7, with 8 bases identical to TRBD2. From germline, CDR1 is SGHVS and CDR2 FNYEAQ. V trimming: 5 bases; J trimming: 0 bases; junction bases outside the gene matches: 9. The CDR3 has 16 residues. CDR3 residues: CASSEKVLAVSYEQYF. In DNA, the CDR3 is TGTGCCAGCAGCGAGAAGGTACTAGCGGTCTCCTACGAGCAGTACTTC.

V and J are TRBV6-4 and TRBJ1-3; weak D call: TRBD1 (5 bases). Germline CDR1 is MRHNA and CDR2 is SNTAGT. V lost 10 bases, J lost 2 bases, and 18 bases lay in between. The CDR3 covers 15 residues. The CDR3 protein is CATQYRRGPGNTIYF. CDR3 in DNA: TGTGCCACCCAATACCGGAGGGGCCCTGGAAACACCATATATTTT.

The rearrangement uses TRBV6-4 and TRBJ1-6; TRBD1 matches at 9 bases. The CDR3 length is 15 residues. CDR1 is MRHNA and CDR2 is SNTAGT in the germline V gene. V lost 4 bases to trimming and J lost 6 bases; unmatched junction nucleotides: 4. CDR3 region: CASSATGQGNSPLHF. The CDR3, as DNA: TGTGCCAGCAGTGCCACGGGACAGGGTAATTCACCCCTCCACTTT.

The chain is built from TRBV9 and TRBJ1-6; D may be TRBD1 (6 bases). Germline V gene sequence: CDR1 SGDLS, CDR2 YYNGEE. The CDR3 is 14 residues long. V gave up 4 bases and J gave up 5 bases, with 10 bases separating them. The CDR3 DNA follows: TGTGCCAGCAGCAGGACAGTTGATAATTCACCCCTCCACTTT. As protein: CASSRTVDNSPLHF. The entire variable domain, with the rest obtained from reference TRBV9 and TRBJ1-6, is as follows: DSGVTQTPKHLITATGQRVTLRCSPRSGDLSVYWYQQSLDQGLQFLIQYYNGEERAKGNILERFSAQQFPDLHSELNLSSLELGDSALYFCASSRTVDNSPLHFGNGTRLTVT.

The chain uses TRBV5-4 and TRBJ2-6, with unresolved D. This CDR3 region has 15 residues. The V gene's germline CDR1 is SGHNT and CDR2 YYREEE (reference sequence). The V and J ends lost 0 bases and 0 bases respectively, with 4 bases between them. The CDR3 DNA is TGTGCCAGCAGCTTGGTCCACTCTGGGGCCAACGTCCTGACTTTC. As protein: CASSLVHSGANVLTF.

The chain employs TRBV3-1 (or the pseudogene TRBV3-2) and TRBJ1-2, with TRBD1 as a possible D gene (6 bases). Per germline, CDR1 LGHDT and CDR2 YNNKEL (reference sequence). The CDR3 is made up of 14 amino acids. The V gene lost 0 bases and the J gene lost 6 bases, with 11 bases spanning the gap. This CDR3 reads CASSQETGNHGYTF. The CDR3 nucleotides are TGTGCCAGCAGCCAAGAAACAGGGAACCATGGCTACACCTTC.

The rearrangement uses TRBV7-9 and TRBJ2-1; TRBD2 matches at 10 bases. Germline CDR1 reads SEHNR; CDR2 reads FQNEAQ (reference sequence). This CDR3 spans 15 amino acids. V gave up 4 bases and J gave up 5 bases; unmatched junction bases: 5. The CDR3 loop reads CASSSQGLANNEQFF. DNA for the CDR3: TGTGCCAGCAGCTCACAGGGACTAGCGAACAATGAGCAGTTCTTC.

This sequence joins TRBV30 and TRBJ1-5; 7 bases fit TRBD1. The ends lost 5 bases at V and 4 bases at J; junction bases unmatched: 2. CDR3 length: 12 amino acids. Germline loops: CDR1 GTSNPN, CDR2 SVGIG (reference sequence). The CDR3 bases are TGTGCCTGGGGGGACAGAAATCAGCCCCAGCATTTT. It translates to CAWGDRNQPQHF.